The clone carrying this T cell receptor beta chain was seen once. As yet, its antigen is unknown. Amplification used 60 Vbeta primers and 13 Jbeta primers. Some clones are missing from TCRdb's copy, which holds only in-frame ones; the method was immunoSEQ multiplex PCR. Among about 190,000 clones, less than 85% were seen once, and the ten largest hold about 5%. This sample was taken from a study of cytomegalovirus exposure and HLA in healthy donors. Broader study findings: TCR beta sequences reportedly predicted the HLA-A and HLA-B alleles of most subjects accurately.

The CDR3 has 14 amino acids. From germline, CDR1 is GTSNPN and CDR2 SVGIG (reference sequence). V was trimmed by 4 bases and J by 0 bases, leaving 12 bases between them. The specimen sequenced was PBMCs. The V call is TRBV30, the J call TRBJ1-2, with D uncertain. The origin of this receptor is a man younger than 40 in good health and CMV-seropositive. CDR3 coding DNA: TGTGCCTGGACCAGAGGGTTTACTAACTATGGCTACACCTTC. It codes for CAWTRGFTNYGYTF.